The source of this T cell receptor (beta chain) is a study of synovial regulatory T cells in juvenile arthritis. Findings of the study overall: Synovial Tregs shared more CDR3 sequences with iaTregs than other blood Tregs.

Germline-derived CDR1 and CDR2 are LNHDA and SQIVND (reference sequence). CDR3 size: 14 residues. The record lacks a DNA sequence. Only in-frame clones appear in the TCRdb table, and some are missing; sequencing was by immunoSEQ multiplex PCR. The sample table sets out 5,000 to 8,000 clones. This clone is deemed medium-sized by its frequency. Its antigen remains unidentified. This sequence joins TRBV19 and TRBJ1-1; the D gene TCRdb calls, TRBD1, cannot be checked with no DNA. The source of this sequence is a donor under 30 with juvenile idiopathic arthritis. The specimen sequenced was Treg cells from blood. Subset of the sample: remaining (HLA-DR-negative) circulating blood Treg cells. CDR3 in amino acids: CASSMLDRNTEAFF.